This TCR beta chain stems from a study of T cell responses to AZD1222 COVID-19 vaccine. Study-wide points: Clonal diversity was possibly underestimated, and white British individuals and females predominated among donors. The study reported that nearly half of spike-specific TCRs target unmutated variant regions.

Germline CDR1 MNHEY, CDR2 SVGAGI. CDR3 length: 15 residues. The ends were cut back, 0 bases at V and 8 bases at J, with 16 bases in the middle. Worth noting for this clone: No antigen is known for it.

Clones were read by immunoSEQ multiplex PCR, and TCRdb kept only the in-frame ones, dropping some. The table has 90,000 to 120,000 clones, around 94% seen once; the top ten hold 2% to 2.5%. This sequence joins TRBV6-5 and TRBJ1-1; a weak D match, TRBD1 (5 bases). This receptor was identified in an adult in good health. Source: peripheral blood, taken on day 0 of AZD1222 vaccination. In DNA, the CDR3 is TGTGCCAGCAGTTACTCTGCGACTCAGGGAGCCGAAGCTTTCTTT. Translation gives CASSYSATQGAEAFF.